The rows below give T cell receptor beta chains drawn from one sample of a study of blood T cell repertoires in COVID-19. Clones were sequenced by immunoSEQ multiplex PCR, and TCRdb holds only the in-frame ones, with some missing. The sample carries roughly 130,000 clones, roughly 81% recorded once. Sequencing was carried out using PBMCs or T cells enriched from blood (not recorded which). The receptors shown here come from a woman between 45 and 60 years old with acute COVID-19. The conserved cysteine and the conserved F or W are not part of the CDR3 here. A D gene is named only where the DNA matches it firmly.

J | V | D | CDR3
TRBJ1-4 | TRBV30 | . | AWRGRPHEKLF
TRBJ1-1 | TRBV4-1 | TRBD1 | ASSLDRDRVNTEAF
TRBJ1-1 | TRBV12-3/TRBV12-4 | TRBD1 | ASRTGEWNEAF
TRBJ2-3 | TRBV5-1 | TRBD2 | ASSKLATLSTDTQY
TRBJ2-3 | TRBV4-1 | . | ASSVGGYTSTDTQY
TRBJ2-7 | TRBV7-2 | . | ASSVGPGNYEQY
TRBJ1-4 | TRBV30 | . | AWSVRPEDEKLF
TRBJ2-1 | TRBV27 | . | ASRTGLNEQF
TRBJ2-7 | TRBV9 | TRBD2 | ASSVVAGALEQY
TRBJ1-1 | TRBV30 | TRBD1 | AWSVLGGGAGTEAF
TRBJ1-1 | TRBV5-4 | . | ASSTGTEAF
TRBJ2-1 | TRBV14 | TRBD1 | ASSARDRVSHEQF
TRBJ2-5 | TRBV18 | TRBD1 | ASSPGTGQETQY
TRBJ2-7 | TRBV20-1 | . | SARQTYEQY
TRBJ2-2 | TRBV3-1/TRBV3-2 | TRBD2 | ASSHTSGRDTGELF
TRBJ2-5 | TRBV7-2 | TRBD1 | ASSSGQGPETQY
TRBJ2-1 | TRBV9 | TRBD2 | ASSRAGVGYNEQF
TRBJ1-2 | TRBV21-1 | . | ASLPGRIYGYT
TRBJ2-2 | TRBV28 | . | ASRRGRGTNTGELF
TRBJ1-2 | TRBV4-1 | TRBD1 | ASSRETGGRGYT
TRBJ2-5 | TRBV30 | . | AWSPRWVQETQY
TRBJ1-2 | TRBV5-5 | TRBD1 | ASSLTGDYGYT